This T cell receptor (beta chain) was retrieved from a study of shared clonotypes between healthy human individuals. Germline assignment: CDR1 MNHEY and CDR2 SVGAGI. J lost 3 bases, V lost 5 bases, and 7 bases had no gene match. The CDR3 has 15 residues. The method was immunoSEQ multiplex PCR; TCRdb's version includes in-frame clones alone and lacks a portion of them. The data show roughly 2 million clones, with over 85% seen just once and 0.85% to 1.3% held by the top ten. Terminally differentiated effector memory CD45RA+ cells were left out of the naive CD8 fraction, which was CD45RO-negative and positively selected for CCR7.

The V and J genes are TRBV6-5 and TRBJ2-1; TRBD2 matches 7 bases. This receptor was identified in a man between 18 and 35 years old in good health. Sequencing input: naive CD8+ T cells sorted from blood. CDR3 in amino acids: CASSPVAGHYNEQFF. The CDR3 DNA sequence: TGTGCCAGCAGTCCTGTAGCGGGCCACTACAATGAGCAGTTCTTC.